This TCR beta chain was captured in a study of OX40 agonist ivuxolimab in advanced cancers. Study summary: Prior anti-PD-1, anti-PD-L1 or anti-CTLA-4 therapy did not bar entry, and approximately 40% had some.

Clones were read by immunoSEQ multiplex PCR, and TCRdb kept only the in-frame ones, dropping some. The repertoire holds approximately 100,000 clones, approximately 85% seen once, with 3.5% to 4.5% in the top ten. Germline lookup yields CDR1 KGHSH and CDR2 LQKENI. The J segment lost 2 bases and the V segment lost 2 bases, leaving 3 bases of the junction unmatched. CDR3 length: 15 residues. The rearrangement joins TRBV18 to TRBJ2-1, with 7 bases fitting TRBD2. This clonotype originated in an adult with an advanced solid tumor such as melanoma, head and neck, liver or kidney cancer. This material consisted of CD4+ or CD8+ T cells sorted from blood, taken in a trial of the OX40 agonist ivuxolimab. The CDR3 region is CASSPTSGTYNEQFF. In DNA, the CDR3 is TGTGCCAGCTCACCAACCAGCGGGACCTACAATGAGCAGTTCTTC. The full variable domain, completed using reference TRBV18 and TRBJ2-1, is NAGVMQNPRHLVRRRGQEARLRCSPMKGHSHVYWYRQLPEEGLKFMVYLQKENIIDESGMPKERFSAEFPKEGPSILRIQQVVRGDSAAYFCASSPTSGTYNEQFFGPGTRLTVL.